This paragraph reports one TCR beta chain. This CDR3 has 15 residues. Germline assignment: CDR1 SGHNT and CDR2 YYREEE (reference sequence). J lost 2 bases, V lost 4 bases, and 6 bases had no gene match. The data were taken from a study of blood T cell repertoires in COVID-19. Turning to the study itself: PBMCs, B-cell-depleted T cells, or T cells were the source of the cDNA or gDNA that made up the material.

The repertoire was sequenced with immunoSEQ multiplex PCR; TCRdb's copy has only in-frame clones and lacks some. The data hold 300,000 to 350,000 clones, with around 90% observed a single time. Sequenced material: peripheral blood. The source of this sequence is a man between 18 and 29 years old with active or convalescent COVID-19. The chain carries TRBV5-4 and TRBJ2-1; 7 bases line up with TRBD1. For the CDR3, the DNA is TGTGCCAGCAGCGGACGACAGGGCGCCTACAATGAGCAGTTCTTC. It translates to CASSGRQGAYNEQFF. Combining the CDR3 with reference TRBV5-4 and TRBJ2-1 gives the whole variable domain ETGVTQSPTHLIKTRGQQVTLRCSSQSGHNTVSWYQQALGQGPQFIFQYYREEENGRGNFPPRFSGLQFPNYSSELNVNALELDDSALYLCASSGRQGAYNEQFFGPGTRLTVL.